This T cell receptor (beta chain) emerged from a study of blood T cell repertoires in COVID-19. Across the whole study: From the United States, Italy and Spain came samples of acute and convalescent COVID-19. From T cells, B-cell-depleted T cells, or PBMCs came the material, which was cDNA or gDNA.

Enrollees, about 18 to 100 years old, lived in 24 US areas. A case of COVID-19 had been met by exposed participants within 2 weeks before study entry. The CDR3 is made up of 12 amino acids. The germline CDR1 and CDR2 sequences are LNHDA and SQIVND (reference sequence). V lost 4 bases to trimming and J lost 5 bases, with 8 bases between them. Only in-frame clones appear in the TCRdb table, and some are missing; sequencing was by immunoSEQ multiplex PCR. This table holds about 250,000 clones, 70% to 90% found once. The source material was PBMCs or T cells enriched from blood (not recorded which). The receptor comes from a woman aged 50 to 60 who had been exposed to COVID-19. This sequence joins TRBV19 and TRBJ1-2, with a possible D match to TRBD1 (5 bases). CDR3 bases: TGTGCCAGTAGTAACGGGGGATATGGCTACACCTTC. This gives the protein CASSNGGYGYTF.